This TCR beta chain came from a study of blood T cell repertoires in COVID-19. J gave up 3 bases and V 3 bases, and 5 bases lay outside the gene matches. The CDR3 consists of 15 residues. The germline CDR1 and CDR2 sequences are SNHLY and FYNNEI. The table came from immunoSEQ multiplex PCR; TCRdb's copy has only in-frame clones and leaves some out. The table shows fewer than 200,000 clones, with roughly 85% occurring only once. This TCR derives from a woman aged 60-70 years with COVID-19, enrolled during active disease. Sequencing was done on a sample of peripheral blood. This chain links TRBV2 with TRBJ2-3, with 8 bases lining up with TRBD1. The CDR3 sequence is CASSDLGQGTDTQYF. The CDR3 bases are TGTGCCAGCAGTGACCTTGGACAGGGAACAGATACGCAGTATTTT.